Sequencing of this T cell receptor (beta chain) was carried out in a study of patients and donors after allogeneic stem cell transplantation. Each CDR3 protein is one row after TCRdb ran MiXCR on the RT-PCR reads. Of roughly 140,000 distinct CDR3 sequences listed, about a third are singletons. CDR3 length: 13 residues. V was clipped by 1 base and J by 5 bases, with 11 bases between them. Germline CDR1 is DFQATT and CDR2 is SNEGSKA (reference sequence). The sequence was collected from a human donor who was either an allogeneic HSCT recipient or a stem cell or donor lymphocyte infusion donor (not recorded which). It is not recorded whose cells these are; they may come from a transplant donor. The chain uses TRBV20-1 and TRBJ1-1; D is uncertain. Sequencing input: blood, either unsorted or a sorted T cell fraction (not recorded which). The CDR3 sequence is CSARGPGWTEAFF. The CDR3 DNA is TGCAGTGCTAGAGGTCCGGGTTGGACTGAAGCTTTCTTT.